This entry features one TCR beta chain sequence. Its antigen is not identified. This sample stems from a study of T-cell memory formation after mild COVID-19. Regarding the study as a whole: CD4+ clones that contracted lay mainly in CM and EM; CD8+ ones lay in EMRA.

From 5'RACE with constant-segment primers came TCR alpha and TCR beta cDNA libraries that carried sample barcodes and UMIs. One entry per CDR3 protein, called by TCRdb with MiXCR from the 5' RACE reads. The sample shows about 340,000 distinct CDR3 sequences, approximately 15% of them seen only once. CDR1 and CDR2 (germline): SGHTA, FQGNSA. V shed 3 bases and J 5 bases; nucleotides not matched to a gene: 7. This CDR3 is 16 amino acids long. The clonotype was recovered from a man aged 18-30 years who had mild COVID-19 (a few samples of this study predate the infection). Cell type and time point are not known. Sequencing was done on a sample of PBMCs or a T cell subset sorted from them (not recorded which). The V gene is TRBV7-2, the J gene TRBJ2-5; 12 bases are shared with TRBD2. The CDR3 region is CASSFTSGGPRETQYF. For the CDR3, the DNA is TGTGCCAGCAGCTTCACTAGCGGGGGGCCCAGGGAGACCCAGTACTTC.